Following are 30 T cell receptor beta chains from one sample sequenced in a study of identifying expanded T cells in peripheral blood. The method was immunoSEQ multiplex PCR; TCRdb's version includes in-frame clones alone and lacks a portion of them. The sample carries 50,000 to 70,000 clones, roughly 86% recorded once. The sequencing input was blood. All receptors come from a person aged 18-69 years in good health.

The gene calls are TRBV7-2 and TRBJ1-2, with 8 positions matching TRBD1. The V segment lost 8 bases and the J segment 0 bases; nucleotides outside the gene matches: 8. This CDR3 has 15 residues. Per the germline V gene, CDR1 is SGHTA and CDR2 is FQGNSA. This CDR3 reads CASGTGFNSNYGYTF. The CDR3 DNA reads TGTGCCAGCGGGACAGGCTTCAATTCTAACTATGGCTACACCTTC.

The rearrangement joins TRBV7-8 to TRBJ1-6; D uncertain. Trimming left V 1 base short and J 6 bases short, with 10 bases between. CDR1 and CDR2 (germline): SGHVS, FQNEAQ. The CDR3 covers 15 residues. In nucleotides, the CDR3 is TGTGCCAGCAGCTTAGACGCGGTTTCTAATTCACCCCTCCACTTT. This translates into CASSLDAVSNSPLHF.

In its sample, this clone was seen once. The rearrangement links TRBV9 to TRBJ2-2, with 9 bases identical to TRBD1. The CDR3 sequence is 17 residues long. CDR1 is SGDLS, CDR2 YYNGEE, per germline. V dropped 5 bases and J dropped 1; count of bases not matched to a gene: 9. CDR3: CASSLGQGTLNTGELFF. The CDR3, as DNA: TGTGCCAGCAGTCTCGGACAGGGGACCCTGAACACCGGGGAGCTGTTTTTT.

The chain uses TRBV7-9 and TRBJ2-5; the D gene could be TRBD1 or TRBD2 (6 bases each). CDR3 length: 17 amino acids. Germline values: CDR1 SEHNR, CDR2 FQNEAQ (reference sequence). Trimming shortened V by 7 bases and J by 5 bases, and 26 bases separated the two germline ends. The CDR3 DNA follows: TGTGCCAGCACCAAGGATCCGGGGGCGAGGGTGTGGGAGACCCAGTACTTC. Its translation is CASTKDPGARVWETQYF.

The chain recombines TRBV6-5 with TRBJ2-2, with unresolved D. V was cut by 2 bases and J by 4 bases, with 8 bases left in between. This CDR3 is built from 14 residues. Germline V gene lookup returns CDR1 MNHEY and CDR2 SVGAGI. The DNA of the CDR3 is TGTGCCAGCAGTTACCAATTATCCACCGGGGAGCTGTTTTTT. The encoded protein is CASSYQLSTGELFF.

This clone was seen a single time. J is TRBJ2-7 and V is TRBV6-6; D not resolved. V was pared by 1 base and J by 3 bases, with 1 base between. The CDR3 totals 11 residues. Germline values: CDR1 MNHNY, CDR2 SVGAGI (reference sequence). The CDR3 DNA reads TGTGCCAGCAGTTACTACTACGAGCAGTACTTC. It translates to CASSYYYEQYF.

V usage is TRBV5-6 and J usage is TRBJ2-7; the D is unclear. This CDR3 comprises 12 residues. Trimming removed 1 base from V and 5 bases from J, with 7 bases in between. Germline V CDR1 and CDR2: SGHDT, YYEEEE. CDR3 bases: TGTGCCAGCAGCTTGCCAGAAAACGAGCAGTACTTC. Translation: CASSLPENEQYF.

The rearrangement links TRBV5-1 to TRBJ2-1; D gene ambiguous. Germline V gene lookup returns CDR1 SGHRS and CDR2 YFSETQ. The CDR3 runs to 13 residues. With 0 bases removed from V and 8 bases from J, the gap between germline ends came to 9 bases. This CDR3 reads CASSLVGADEQFF. The CDR3, as DNA: TGCGCCAGCAGCTTGGTCGGTGCGGATGAGCAGTTCTTC.

The rearrangement joins TRBV6-6 to TRBJ2-3; no clear D. The V end lost 2 bases, the J end lost 5 bases, and 8 bases lay between the germline ends. The CDR3 has 13 residues. CDR1 and CDR2 from the germline V gene are MNHNY and SVGAGI (reference sequence). Here the CDR3 reads CASSYATEDTQYF. Here the CDR3 DNA reads TGTGCCAGCAGTTACGCTACAGAAGATACGCAGTATTTT.

This clone appeared a single time. The chain recombines TRBV28 with TRBJ2-7; no firm D call. Trimming removed 0 bases from V and 0 bases from J, with 15 bases in between. The germline V gene encodes CDR1 MDHEN and CDR2 SYDVKM. The CDR3 has 17 residues. In DNA form, the CDR3 reads TGTGCCAGCAGTTTATGGGTAGGCGTTATAGGCTCCTACGAGCAGTACTTC. Translation gives CASSLWVGVIGSYEQYF.

The chain links TRBV29-1 to TRBJ1-2; 7 positions agree with TRBD1. This CDR3 spans 13 amino acids. The ends lost 6 bases at V and 4 bases at J; junction bases unmatched: 8. Looked up from germline, CDR1 is SQVTM and CDR2 is ANQGSEA. CDR3 sequence reads: CSVASRQGYGYTF. The DNA of the CDR3 is TGCAGCGTCGCGTCCAGACAGGGCTATGGCTACACCTTC.

The genes are TRBV4-1 and TRBJ2-7; the D is unclear. Trimming removed 1 base at V and 5 bases at J, with 12 bases between. From germline, CDR1 is MGHRA and CDR2 YSYEKL. This CDR3 has 14 residues. In DNA, the CDR3 is TGCGCCAGCAGCCAAGCCATGAACAAGGACGAGCAGTACTTC. Its translation is CASSQAMNKDEQYF.

V and J are TRBV18 and TRBJ1-5, with no clear D. Germline V lookup: CDR1 KGHSH, CDR2 LQKENI. CDR3 length: 15 residues. Trimming left V 2 bases short and J 4 bases short, with 12 bases between. For the CDR3, the DNA is TGTGCCAGCTCACCAAATGAGGGAACTAATCAGCCCCAGCATTTT. Protein sequence: CASSPNEGTNQPQHF. Drawing the rest from reference TRBV18 and TRBJ1-5, the complete variable domain is NAGVMQNPRHLVRRRGQEARLRCSPMKGHSHVYWYRQLPEEGLKFMVYLQKENIIDESGMPKERFSAEFPKEGPSILRIQQVVRGDSAAYFCASSPNEGTNQPQHFGDGTRLSIL.

The chain is built from TRBV28 and TRBJ2-7, with a possible D match to TRBD2 (5 bases). CDR3 length: 14 residues. V dropped 8 bases and J dropped 4 bases, with 18 bases sitting between them. From germline, CDR1 is MDHEN and CDR2 SYDVKM. In DNA form, the CDR3 reads TGTGCCAGCGGAGGACCCTCGACAAGATACGAGCAGTACTTC. Translated: CASGGPSTRYEQYF.

The J gene is TRBJ1-4, the V gene TRBV5-1; possible D gene TRBD1, 5 bases. V was pared by 3 bases and J by 1 base, with 10 bases between. The CDR3 spans 15 residues. Germline CDR1 is SGHRS and CDR2 is YFSETQ. CDR3 sequence: CASSSTGLTNEKLFF. The CDR3 coding sequence is TGCGCCAGCAGCTCAACAGGATTAACTAATGAAAAACTGTTTTTT.

This chain links TRBV10-3 with TRBJ1-3; TRBD1 matches 7 bases. In germline, CDR1 is ENHRY, CDR2 SYGVKD. This CDR3 is 15 amino acids long. V lost 4 bases and J lost 0; bases outside the gene matches: 3. The CDR3 region has the DNA TGTGCCATCAGTGTTGGACAGGTCTCTGGAAACACCATATATTTT. This sequence encodes CAISVGQVSGNTIYF.

This chain joins TRBV5-1 and TRBJ2-2; D is perhaps TRBD2 (5 bases). The CDR3 totals 13 residues. Per the germline V gene, CDR1 is SGHRS and CDR2 is YFSETQ. V was trimmed by 4 bases and J by 5 bases, leaving 9 bases between them. For the CDR3, the DNA is TGCGCCAGCAGCCCCACGGGGACCGGGGAGCTGTTTTTT. Its translation: CASSPTGTGELFF.

The chain employs TRBV11-2 and TRBJ2-4; 9 bases agree with TRBD1. Germline-derived CDR1 and CDR2 are SGHAT and FQNNGV. J was trimmed by 5 bases and V by 4 bases; bases with no gene match: 6. CDR3 length: 15 residues. The CDR3 DNA is TGTGCCAGCAGCTCCCGGGACAGGGATCAAAACATTCAGTACTTC. Translation: CASSSRDRDQNIQYF.

The chain links TRBV4-1 to TRBJ1-2, with 11 bases identical to TRBD1. V was clipped by 9 bases and J by 7 bases; unmatched bases: 16. The CDR3 runs 16 residues. Germline V gene lookup returns CDR1 MGHRA and CDR2 YSYEKL. As DNA, the CDR3 is TGCGCCAGTCTAAACCTCGGACAGGGGGCAACGGCTGGCTACACCTTC. The encoded protein is CASLNLGQGATAGYTF.

CDR3 region: CASSALAGLNTGELFF. The CDR3 DNA reads as TGCGCCAGCAGCGCACTAGCGGGCTTGAACACCGGGGAGCTGTTTTTT. This sequence joins TRBV5-1 and TRBJ2-2; TRBD2 matches at 9 bases. Germline V gives CDR1 SGHRS, CDR2 YFSETQ. The length of the CDR3 is 16 residues. V gave up 4 bases and J gave up 1 base; unmatched junction bases: 5.

This rearrangement joins TRBV2 to TRBJ1-1, with D unclear. The CDR3 sequence is 12 residues long. Germline V gene sequence: CDR1 SNHLY, CDR2 FYNNEI. V lost 7 bases and J lost 6, with 12 bases in between. CDR3 bases: TGTGCCAGCATCCCTATTATCGCTGAAGCTTTCTTT. It translates to CASIPIIAEAFF.

The chain is built from TRBV9 and TRBJ2-1; 7 nucleotides line up with TRBD1. Unmatched junction bases numbered 2, after V lost 0 bases and J lost 2 bases. The CDR3 runs 15 residues. The germline gives CDR1 SGDLS, CDR2 YYNGEE. CDR3 nucleotide sequence: TGTGCCAGCAGCGTAGAAGGGGGCCCCTACAATGAGCAGTTCTTC. Translated: CASSVEGGPYNEQFF. Full variable domain (remainder filled in from reference TRBV9 and TRBJ2-1): DSGVTQTPKHLITATGQRVTLRCSPRSGDLSVYWYQQSLDQGLQFLIQYYNGEERAKGNILERFSAQQFPDLHSELNLSSLELGDSALYFCASSVEGGPYNEQFFGPGTRLTVL.

This chain joins TRBV6-1 and TRBJ1-1, with D tentatively TRBD1 (5 bases). Germline assignment: CDR1 MNHNS and CDR2 SASEGT. The CDR3 loop spans 14 amino acids. The ends were cut back, 6 bases at V and 1 base at J, with 12 bases in the middle. CDR3 nucleotides: TGTGCCAGCAGCGCGGGGCCGGAGAACACTGAAGCTTTCTTT. It translates to CASSAGPENTEAFF.

This chain joins TRBV27 and TRBJ1-5; tentative D call: TRBD1 (6 bases). The CDR3 sequence is 15 residues long. Germline V CDR1 and CDR2: MNHEY, SMNVEV (reference sequence). Trimming removed 0 bases from V and 2 bases from J, with 8 bases in between. Written as DNA, the CDR3 is TGTGCCAGCAGTTTATCGACAGGAGGCAATCAGCCCCAGCATTTT. Translating gives CASSLSTGGNQPQHF.

The chain joins TRBV5-5 to TRBJ1-6; D gene uncertain. This CDR3 comprises 18 residues. Germline CDR1 and CDR2: SGHKS and YYEKEE (reference sequence). Trimming shortened V by 4 bases and J by 5 bases, and 22 bases separated the two germline ends. As DNA, the CDR3 is TGTGCCAGCAGCGCCGTCCGGTCGAGAAGTGTCCATAATTCACCCCTCCACTTT. This translates into CASSAVRSRSVHNSPLHF.

This chain connects TRBV28 to TRBJ2-7; TRBD1 aligns across 12 bases. The V and J ends lost 7 bases and 2 bases, in that order; junction bases with no gene match: 12. Germline CDR1 reads MDHEN; CDR2 reads SYDVKM. The CDR3 has 17 residues. CDR3 in DNA: TGTGCCAGCACCCGAGGGACCGGGACAGGGGGCCCCTACGAGCAGTACTTC. Protein: CASTRGTGTGGPYEQYF.

This sequence joins TRBV10-2 and TRBJ2-7, with D possibly being TRBD1 (5 bases). CDR3 length equals 14 residues. Germline values: CDR1 WSHSY, CDR2 SAAADI. V lost 3 bases and J 3 bases, leaving 12 bases between the germline ends. The CDR3 here is CASSDPGRDYEQYF. CDR3 in DNA: TGCGCCAGCAGTGACCCGGGCAGGGACTACGAGCAGTACTTC.

V gene TRBV5-4 combines with J gene TRBJ2-1; D unclear. Germline values: CDR1 SGHNT, CDR2 YYREEE (reference sequence). The CDR3 is 12 residues long. V was clipped by 0 bases and J by 8 bases, with 6 bases between them. The CDR3 region has the DNA TGTGCCAGCAGCTTGGACTCTTATGAGCAGTTCTTC. It yields the protein CASSLDSYEQFF.

This chain links TRBV7-2 with TRBJ2-3, with 14 bases that match TRBD2. Germline V gives CDR1 SGHTA, CDR2 FQGNSA. The J segment lost 3 bases and the V segment lost 4 bases, leaving 6 bases of the junction unmatched. This CDR3 spans 17 amino acids. Here the CDR3 DNA reads TGTGCCAGCAGCTCTCGCGGACTAGCGGGGGGAACAGATACGCAGTATTTT. Amino acids: CASSSRGLAGGTDTQYF.

The V gene is TRBV19, the J gene TRBJ1-2; D not resolved. This CDR3 is 15 amino acids long. Germline V gene sequence: CDR1 LNHDA, CDR2 SQIVND (reference sequence). Deletions cut 2 bases from V and 3 bases from J, with 13 bases between. The CDR3 DNA reads as TGTGCCAGTAGTATAATGGCTACCTTCGACTATGGCTACACCTTC. Residues: CASSIMATFDYGYTF.